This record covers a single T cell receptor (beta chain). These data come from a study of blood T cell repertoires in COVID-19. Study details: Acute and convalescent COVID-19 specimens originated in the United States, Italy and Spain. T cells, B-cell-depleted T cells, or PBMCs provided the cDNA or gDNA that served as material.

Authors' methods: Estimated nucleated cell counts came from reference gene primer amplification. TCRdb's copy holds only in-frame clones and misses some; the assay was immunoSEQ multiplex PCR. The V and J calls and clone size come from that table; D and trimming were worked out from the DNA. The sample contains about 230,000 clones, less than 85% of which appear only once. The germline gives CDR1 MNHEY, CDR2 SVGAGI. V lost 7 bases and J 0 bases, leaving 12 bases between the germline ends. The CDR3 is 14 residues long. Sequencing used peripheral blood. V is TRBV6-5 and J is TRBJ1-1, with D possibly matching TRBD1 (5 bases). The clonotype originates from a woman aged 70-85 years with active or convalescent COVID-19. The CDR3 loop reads CASTAGLMNTEAFF. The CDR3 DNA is TGTGCCAGCACCGCGGGACTGATGAACACTGAAGCTTTCTTT.